The rows below give T cell receptor beta chains drawn from one sample of a study of blood T cell repertoires in COVID-19. Sequencing was performed with immunoSEQ multiplex PCR; in TCRdb, only in-frame clones are kept and a portion is missing. This table holds 100,000 to 120,000 clones, 70% to 90% found once. The source material was peripheral blood. The source is a woman between 50 and 59 years old with acute or convalescent COVID-19. The CDR3 runs from the conserved cysteine through the conserved F or W. A D gene is named only where the DNA matches it firmly. Not all rows give a size; the values are once, few, many and, for expanded clones, a class.

cdr3_aa: CASSLGAGGFQETQYF
cdr3_nt: TGTGCCAGCAGCTTGGGGGCGGGAGGATTCCAAGAGACCCAGTACTTC
clone_size: NA
d_call: TRBD2
j_call: TRBJ2-5
v_call: TRBV7-7
cdr3_length: 16

cdr3_aa: CASSHSGGDSEQYF
cdr3_nt: TGTGCCAGCAGCCATTCGGGAGGGGACTCCGAGCAGTACTTC
clone_size: once
d_call: TRBD2
j_call: TRBJ2-7
v_call: TRBV4-2
cdr3_length: 14

cdr3_aa: CASSLDRGGTEAFF
cdr3_nt: TGCGCCAGCAGCTTGGACAGGGGGGGCACTGAAGCTTTCTTT
clone_size: NA
d_call: TRBD1
j_call: TRBJ1-1
v_call: TRBV5-1
cdr3_length: 14

cdr3_aa: CASSPQLQGARNEQFF
cdr3_nt: TGTGCCAGCTCACCACAGTTACAGGGGGCGCGCAATGAGCAGTTCTTC
clone_size: NA
d_call: TRBD1
j_call: TRBJ2-1
v_call: TRBV18
cdr3_length: 16

cdr3_aa: CATSRDHRDRISGANVLTF
cdr3_nt: TGTGCCACCAGCAGAGATCACCGGGACAGGATCTCTGGGGCCAACGTCCTGACTTTC
clone_size: NA
d_call: TRBD1
j_call: TRBJ2-6
v_call: TRBV15
cdr3_length: 19

cdr3_aa: CASGRETQYF
cdr3_nt: TGTGCCAGCGGGAGGGAGACCCAGTACTTC
clone_size: NA
d_call: NA
j_call: TRBJ2-5
v_call: TRBV28
cdr3_length: 10

cdr3_aa: CASSLFGPWDRRRNSPLHF
cdr3_nt: TGTGCCAGCAGCTTATTTGGTCCCTGGGACAGGAGGAGGAATTCACCCCTCCACTTT
clone_size: NA
d_call: TRBD1
j_call: TRBJ1-6
v_call: TRBV7-2
cdr3_length: 19

cdr3_aa: CAWSRQVDQPQHF
cdr3_nt: TGTGCCTGGAGTCGACAGGTCGATCAGCCCCAGCATTTT
clone_size: NA
d_call: NA
j_call: TRBJ1-5
v_call: TRBV30
cdr3_length: 13

cdr3_aa: CASRLDRGLNTEAFF
cdr3_nt: TGTGCCAGCAGATTAGACAGGGGGTTGAACACTGAAGCTTTCTTT
clone_size: NA
d_call: TRBD1
j_call: TRBJ1-1
v_call: TRBV5-4
cdr3_length: 15

cdr3_aa: CASSFRAPVGISQYF
cdr3_nt: TGCGCCAGCAGCTTCAGGGCCCCGGTAGGGATCTCGCAGTATTTT
clone_size: NA
d_call: NA
j_call: TRBJ2-3
v_call: TRBV5-1
cdr3_length: 15

cdr3_aa: CATSDSGSGELFF
cdr3_nt: TGTGCCACCAGTGATTCAGGTTCCGGGGAGCTGTTTTTT
clone_size: NA
d_call: NA
j_call: TRBJ2-2
v_call: TRBV24-1
cdr3_length: 13

cdr3_aa: CASSSGAVSAYNEQFF
cdr3_nt: TGCGCCAGCAGCTCGGGAGCCGTCTCCGCCTACAATGAGCAGTTCTTC
clone_size: few
d_call: NA
j_call: TRBJ2-1
v_call: TRBV5-1
cdr3_length: 16

cdr3_aa: CASSPSGRDTDTQYF
cdr3_nt: TGCGCCAGCAGTCCTAGCGGGAGGGACACAGATACGCAGTATTTT
clone_size: NA
d_call: TRBD2
j_call: TRBJ2-3
v_call: TRBV5-1
cdr3_length: 15

cdr3_aa: CASSSGTSGVNEQFF
cdr3_nt: TGTGCCAGCAGCTCTGGGACTAGCGGCGTCAATGAGCAGTTCTTC
clone_size: NA
d_call: TRBD2
j_call: TRBJ2-1
v_call: TRBV11-3
cdr3_length: 15

cdr3_aa: CASSRISGRLNEQFF
cdr3_nt: TGTGCCAGCTCACGGATTAGCGGGAGGCTCAATGAGCAGTTCTTC
clone_size: NA
d_call: TRBD2
j_call: TRBJ2-1
v_call: TRBV18
cdr3_length: 15

cdr3_aa: CASSSRTGERGYTF
cdr3_nt: TGTGCCAGCAGTTCTAGGACAGGTGAGCGCGGCTACACCTTC
clone_size: NA
d_call: TRBD1
j_call: TRBJ1-2
v_call: TRBV28
cdr3_length: 14

cdr3_aa: CATWDSGTSGSLSYEQFF
cdr3_nt: TGTGCCACTTGGGATTCCGGGACTAGCGGGAGTCTTAGTTATGAGCAGTTCTTC
clone_size: NA
d_call: TRBD2
j_call: TRBJ2-1
v_call: TRBV18
cdr3_length: 18

cdr3_aa: CSVGEGGIDQPQHF
cdr3_nt: TGCAGCGTTGGGGAAGGGGGCATCGATCAGCCCCAGCATTTT
clone_size: NA
d_call: TRBD1
j_call: TRBJ1-5
v_call: TRBV29-1
cdr3_length: 14

cdr3_aa: CASIPGGGRTDTQYF
cdr3_nt: TGTGCCAGCATCCCCGGGGGGGGGCGGACAGATACGCAGTATTTT
clone_size: NA
d_call: TRBD2
j_call: TRBJ2-3
v_call: TRBV6-5
cdr3_length: 15

cdr3_aa: CAWSTGQGNSPLHF
cdr3_nt: TGTGCCTGGAGTACGGGACAGGGAAATTCACCCCTCCACTTT
clone_size: NA
d_call: TRBD1
j_call: TRBJ1-6
v_call: TRBV30
cdr3_length: 14

cdr3_aa: CASMQGLVYTF
cdr3_nt: TGTGCCAGCATGCAGGGTTTGGTCTACACCTTC
clone_size: NA
d_call: NA
j_call: TRBJ1-2
v_call: TRBV2
cdr3_length: 11

cdr3_aa: CASISGGNEQFF
cdr3_nt: TGCGCCAGCATCTCCGGGGGGAATGAGCAGTTCTTC
clone_size: NA
d_call: TRBD2
j_call: TRBJ2-1
v_call: TRBV5-1
cdr3_length: 12

cdr3_aa: CASTSSTRDEQFF
cdr3_nt: TGTGCCAGCACCTCATCGACGCGGGATGAGCAGTTCTTC
clone_size: NA
d_call: NA
j_call: TRBJ2-1
v_call: TRBV12-3/TRBV12-4
cdr3_length: 13

cdr3_aa: CASSPTAPGQGEDTQYF
cdr3_nt: TGTGCCAGCTCACCTACCGCACCGGGACAGGGGGAAGATACGCAGTATTTT
clone_size: once
d_call: TRBD1
j_call: TRBJ2-3
v_call: TRBV18
cdr3_length: 17

cdr3_aa: CASSLVARMNTEAFF
cdr3_nt: TGTGCCAGCAGCTTAGTGGCCAGAATGAACACTGAAGCTTTCTTT
clone_size: NA
d_call: NA
j_call: TRBJ1-1
v_call: TRBV7-8
cdr3_length: 15

cdr3_aa: CASSIGPGQGKETQYF
cdr3_nt: TGTGCCAGTAGTATAGGACCGGGACAGGGGAAAGAGACCCAGTACTTC
clone_size: NA
d_call: TRBD1
j_call: TRBJ2-5
v_call: TRBV19
cdr3_length: 16

cdr3_aa: CASSLEGGEQYF
cdr3_nt: TGTGCCAGCAGCCTAGAAGGCGGGGAGCAGTACTTC
clone_size: NA
d_call: NA
j_call: TRBJ2-7
v_call: TRBV5-4
cdr3_length: 12

cdr3_aa: CASSFQGADSYEQYF
cdr3_nt: TGCGCCAGCAGCTTCCAGGGGGCTGATTCCTACGAGCAGTACTTC
clone_size: once
d_call: TRBD1
j_call: TRBJ2-7
v_call: TRBV5-1
cdr3_length: 15

cdr3_aa: CSKGEAEAFF
cdr3_nt: TGCAGCAAAGGGGAGGCTGAAGCTTTCTTT
clone_size: NA
d_call: NA
j_call: TRBJ1-1
v_call: TRBV20-1
cdr3_length: 10

cdr3_aa: CASSYGSAGGELFF
cdr3_nt: TGTGCCAGCAGTTACGGATCCGCAGGCGGGGAGCTGTTTTTT
clone_size: once
d_call: NA
j_call: TRBJ2-2
v_call: TRBV6-5
cdr3_length: 14

cdr3_aa: CATSSTVTSRDTQYF
cdr3_nt: TGTGCCACCAGTTCCACAGTCACGAGTAGGGATACGCAGTATTTT
clone_size: NA
d_call: NA
j_call: TRBJ2-3
v_call: TRBV24-1
cdr3_length: 15

cdr3_aa: CASSLPSGSSTDTQYF
cdr3_nt: TGCGCCAGCAGCTTGCCTAGCGGTTCTAGCACAGATACGCAGTATTTT
clone_size: NA
d_call: TRBD2
j_call: TRBJ2-3
v_call: TRBV5-1
cdr3_length: 16

cdr3_aa: CASSVHGTDTQYF
cdr3_nt: TGTGCCAGCAGCGTACACGGGACAGATACGCAGTATTTT
clone_size: NA
d_call: NA
j_call: TRBJ2-3
v_call: TRBV9
cdr3_length: 13

cdr3_aa: CASSLAAGSTGELFF
cdr3_nt: TGTGCCAGCAGCTTGGCCGCGGGGAGCACCGGGGAGCTGTTTTTT
clone_size: NA
d_call: NA
j_call: TRBJ2-2
v_call: TRBV3-1/TRBV3-2
cdr3_length: 15

cdr3_aa: CASSKLAGGTNEQFF
cdr3_nt: TGTGCCAGTAGTAAACTAGCGGGAGGCACCAATGAGCAGTTCTTC
clone_size: NA
d_call: TRBD2
j_call: TRBJ2-1
v_call: TRBV19
cdr3_length: 15

cdr3_aa: CASSIGWTGGFNTGELFF
cdr3_nt: TGTGCCAGTAGTATAGGCTGGACAGGGGGCTTTAACACCGGGGAGCTGTTTTTT
clone_size: NA
d_call: TRBD1
j_call: TRBJ2-2
v_call: TRBV19
cdr3_length: 18

cdr3_aa: CASSPQRGYHTFF
cdr3_nt: TGTGCCAGCAGTCCCCAAAGGGGGTATCATACGTTCTTC
clone_size: NA
d_call: NA
j_call: TRBJ2-1
v_call: TRBV12-3/TRBV12-4
cdr3_length: 13

cdr3_aa: CAWSPGQAEAFF
cdr3_nt: TGTGCCTGGAGTCCGGGACAGGCTGAAGCTTTCTTT
clone_size: NA
d_call: TRBD1
j_call: TRBJ1-1
v_call: TRBV30
cdr3_length: 12

cdr3_aa: CASSLGVRGEQYF
cdr3_nt: TGTGCCAGCAGTTTGGGTGTCAGGGGCGAGCAGTACTTC
clone_size: NA
d_call: NA
j_call: TRBJ2-7
v_call: TRBV27
cdr3_length: 13

cdr3_aa: CASSQDSTVLAGGIEKLFF
cdr3_nt: TGTGCCAGCAGCCAAGATTCGACAGTGCTAGCCGGAGGGATTGAAAAACTGTTTTTT
clone_size: NA
d_call: NA
j_call: TRBJ1-4
v_call: TRBV3-1/TRBV3-2
cdr3_length: 19

cdr3_aa: CASSYRGPARDTQYF
cdr3_nt: TGTGCCAGCAGTTACAGGGGCCCGGCCAGGGATACGCAGTATTTT
clone_size: NA
d_call: TRBD1
j_call: TRBJ2-3
v_call: TRBV27
cdr3_length: 15

cdr3_aa: CASSSMGLAGTNEQFF
cdr3_nt: TGTGCCAGCAGTTCCATGGGACTAGCCGGGACGAATGAGCAGTTCTTC
clone_size: NA
d_call: TRBD2
j_call: TRBJ2-1
v_call: TRBV28
cdr3_length: 16

cdr3_aa: CASSYAGREQFF
cdr3_nt: TGTGCCAGCAGTTACGCGGGGCGGGAGCAGTTCTTC
clone_size: NA
d_call: NA
j_call: TRBJ2-1
v_call: TRBV6-6
cdr3_length: 12

cdr3_aa: CASTPGQGYTEAFF
cdr3_nt: TGTGCCAGTACTCCGGGACAGGGGTACACTGAAGCTTTCTTT
clone_size: few
d_call: TRBD1
j_call: TRBJ1-1
v_call: TRBV19
cdr3_length: 14

cdr3_aa: CASSYRTSVSSYEQYF
cdr3_nt: TGTGCCAGCAGCTACCGAACTAGCGTCTCCTCCTACGAGCAGTACTTC
clone_size: NA
d_call: TRBD2
j_call: TRBJ2-7
v_call: TRBV7-2
cdr3_length: 16

cdr3_aa: CASGTGTAGYEQYF
cdr3_nt: TGTGCCAGCGGAACCGGGACAGCAGGCTACGAGCAGTACTTC
clone_size: NA
d_call: TRBD1
j_call: TRBJ2-7
v_call: TRBV6-6
cdr3_length: 14

cdr3_aa: CASSREDRATSTDTQYF
cdr3_nt: TGTGCCAGCTCACGAGAGGACAGGGCAACTAGCACAGATACGCAGTATTTT
clone_size: NA
d_call: TRBD1
j_call: TRBJ2-3
v_call: TRBV18
cdr3_length: 17

cdr3_aa: CASSPGTGNTGELFF
cdr3_nt: TGTGCCAGCTCACCAGGGACAGGGAACACCGGGGAGCTGTTTTTT
clone_size: NA
d_call: TRBD1
j_call: TRBJ2-2
v_call: TRBV18
cdr3_length: 15

cdr3_aa: CASSSTGYSNQPQHF
cdr3_nt: TGTGCCAGCAGTTCTACAGGGTATAGCAATCAGCCCCAGCATTTT
clone_size: once
d_call: NA
j_call: TRBJ1-5
v_call: TRBV28
cdr3_length: 15

cdr3_aa: CASRDRGEQFF
cdr3_nt: TGTGCCAGCAGGGACAGGGGTGAGCAGTTCTTC
clone_size: NA
d_call: TRBD1
j_call: TRBJ2-1
v_call: TRBV12-3/TRBV12-4
cdr3_length: 11